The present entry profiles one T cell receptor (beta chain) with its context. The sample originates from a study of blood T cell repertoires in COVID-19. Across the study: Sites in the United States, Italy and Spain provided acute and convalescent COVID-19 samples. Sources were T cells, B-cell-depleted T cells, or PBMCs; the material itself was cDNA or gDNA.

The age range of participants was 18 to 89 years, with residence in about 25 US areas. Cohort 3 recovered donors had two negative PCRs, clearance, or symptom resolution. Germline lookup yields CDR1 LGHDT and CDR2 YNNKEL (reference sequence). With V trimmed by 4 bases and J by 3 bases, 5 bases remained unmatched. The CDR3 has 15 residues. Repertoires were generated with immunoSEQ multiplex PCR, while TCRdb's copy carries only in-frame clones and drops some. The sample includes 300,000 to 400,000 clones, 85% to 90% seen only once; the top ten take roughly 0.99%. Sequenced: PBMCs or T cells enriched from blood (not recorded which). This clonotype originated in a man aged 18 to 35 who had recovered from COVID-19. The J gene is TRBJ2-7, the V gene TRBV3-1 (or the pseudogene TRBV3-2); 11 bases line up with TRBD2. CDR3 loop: CASSPGLAARYEQYF. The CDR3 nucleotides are TGTGCCAGCAGCCCGGGACTAGCGGCCCGCTACGAGCAGTACTTC.